The 14 T cell receptor beta chains listed next were all sequenced from one sample in a study of blood T cell repertoires in COVID-19. Method: immunoSEQ multiplex PCR; TCRdb's copy keeps in-frame clones and lacks some. The data contain roughly 150,000 clones, approximately 86% of them singletons. The sequenced material came from peripheral blood. These receptors came from a woman at least 80 years old with active or convalescent COVID-19.

The chain couples TRBV19 to TRBJ2-2; no reliable D call. Trimming shortened V by 6 bases and J by 3 bases, and 5 bases separated the two germline ends. The CDR3 covers 12 residues. Germline CDR1 is LNHDA and CDR2 is SQIVND (reference sequence). CDR3 in amino acids: CASRRDTGELFF. The CDR3 DNA sequence: TGTGCCAGTAGACGGGACACCGGGGAGCTGTTTTTT.

This clone was found a few times. The genes are TRBV4-1 and TRBJ1-3; D is uncertain. This CDR3 is 16 amino acids long. V was cut by 1 base and J by 4 bases, with 14 bases left in between. Per the germline V gene, CDR1 is MGHRA and CDR2 is YSYEKL. The CDR3 sequence: CASSQGPGSNGNTIYF. The CDR3 bases are TGCGCCAGCAGCCAAGGGCCCGGGTCGAACGGAAACACCATATATTTT.

The genes are TRBV5-1 and TRBJ2-7; 7 nucleotides line up with TRBD1. Trimming cost V 0 bases and J 3 bases; bases outside gene matches: 6. The CDR3 is 15 amino acids. CDR1 SGHRS and CDR2 YFSETQ come from the germline V gene. Written as DNA, the CDR3 is TGCGCCAGCAGCTTGGCCCCGGGACAGTACTACGAGCAGTACTTC. Translation gives CASSLAPGQYYEQYF. Variable domain in full (rest from reference TRBV5-1 and TRBJ2-7): KAGVTQTPRYLIKTRGQQVTLSCSPISGHRSVSWYQQTPGQGLQFLFEYFSETQRNKGNFPGRFSGRQFSNSRSEMNVSTLELGDSALYLCASSLAPGQYYEQYFGPGTRLTVT.

The gene calls are TRBV28 and TRBJ1-5; TRBD1 agrees at 7 bases. The germline V gene encodes CDR1 MDHEN and CDR2 SYDVKM. The CDR3 contains 12 residues. V shed 2 bases and J 15 bases; nucleotides not matched to a gene: 7. The CDR3 is CASSLQGELLHF. The DNA of the CDR3 is TGTGCCAGCAGTTTACAGGGGGAATTGCTGCATTTT.

The chain is built from TRBV20-1 and TRBJ2-1, with TRBD1 as a possible D gene (5 bases). The CDR3 has 13 amino acids. The germline V gene has CDR1 DFQATT and CDR2 SNEGSKA (reference sequence). V was shortened by 3 bases and J by 0 bases, with 6 bases between the two germline ends. CDR3: CSASRGSYNEQFF. The DNA for the CDR3 is TGCAGTGCTAGTAGGGGCTCCTACAATGAGCAGTTCTTC.

DNA of the CDR3: TGTGCCAGCAGCCAAAGCGTCTCCTACGAGCAGTACTTC. Protein sequence: CASSQSVSYEQYF. The chain carries TRBV14 and TRBJ2-7; D unclear. This CDR3 contains 13 residues. Trimming took 2 bases from V and 0 from J, leaving 5 bases between them. Per the germline V gene, CDR1 is SGHDN and CDR2 is FVKESK.

The V call is TRBV7-3, the J call TRBJ2-7, with 9 nucleotides matching TRBD1. The CDR3 has 16 residues. V shed 5 bases and J 5 bases; nucleotides not matched to a gene: 13. The germline CDR1 and CDR2 sequences are SGHTA and FQGTGA. CDR3 protein: CASSRDPGTGPHEQYF. The CDR3 region has the DNA TGTGCCAGCAGCCGCGATCCCGGGACAGGGCCCCACGAGCAGTACTTC.

The V and J genes are TRBV3-1 (or the pseudogene TRBV3-2) and TRBJ1-4, with D uncertain. Per germline, CDR1 LGHDT and CDR2 YNNKEL (reference sequence). Trimming stripped 5 bases from V and 6 bases from J, with 19 bases between. There are 16 residues in the CDR3. CDR3: CASSESPTSADEKLFF. The CDR3 nucleotides are TGTGCCAGCAGCGAAAGCCCGACCTCCGCGGATGAAAAACTGTTTTTT.

With regard to this clone: This CDR3 is also generated by other DNA sequences in the sample. The chain links TRBV19 to TRBJ1-1; D remains ambiguous. This CDR3 has 14 residues. Germline CDR1 is LNHDA and CDR2 is SQIVND (reference sequence). V lost 3 bases to trimming and J lost 3 bases, with 11 bases between them. This CDR3 is CASSIRGGDTEAFF. For the CDR3, the DNA is TGTGCCAGTAGTATTCGGGGTGGGGACACTGAAGCTTTCTTT.

The chain combines TRBV6-1 with TRBJ2-7; tentatively, D is TRBD1 (6 bases). Germline V gene lookup returns CDR1 MNHNS and CDR2 SASEGT. V was cut by 1 base and J by 3 bases, with 25 bases left in between. This CDR3 has 19 amino acids. The CDR3 nucleotides read TGTGCCAGCAGTGAAGTTGGTTTTGGGGGCCGGGCCACAGTCTACGAGCAGTACTTC. Translated: CASSEVGFGGRATVYEQYF.

This rearrangement joins TRBV19 to TRBJ2-2; 7 bases are a match to TRBD2. Germline V gene lookup returns CDR1 LNHDA and CDR2 SQIVND (reference sequence). Germline trimming cut 3 bases from V and 1 base from J; bases unmatched to any gene: 11. The CDR3 is 18 residues long. CDR3 coding DNA: TGTGCCAGTAGTATTTCCGCCTCTAGCGGCATGAACACCGGGGAGCTGTTTTTT. This gives the protein CASSISASSGMNTGELFF.

The genes are TRBV14 and TRBJ1-1, with D possibly TRBD1 on 6 matching bases. The V gene lost 4 bases and the J gene lost 6 bases, with 15 bases spanning the gap. The CDR3 has 14 amino acids. Looked up from germline, CDR1 is SGHDN and CDR2 is FVKESK. The DNA of the CDR3 is TGTGCCAGCAGCCCCGAGGGGGGGAGGGCTGAAGCTTTCTTT. Protein: CASSPEGGRAEAFF.

This chain uses TRBV11-2 with TRBJ1-5; perhaps TRBD1 as D (6 bases). CDR1 SGHAT and CDR2 FQNNGV come from the germline V gene. V was clipped by 0 bases and J by 7 bases, with 7 bases between them. This CDR3 is 13 amino acids long. The CDR3 spells CASSLDRGQPQHF. For the CDR3, the DNA is TGTGCCAGCAGCTTAGATAGGGGGCAGCCCCAGCATTTT.

CDR3 region: CASSVANAGELFF. DNA for the CDR3: TGTGCCAGCAGCGTAGCAAATGCCGGGGAGCTGTTTTTT. The chain combines TRBV9 with TRBJ2-2; D gene uncertain. CDR3 length: 13 residues. The V and J ends lost 0 bases and 6 bases respectively, with 6 bases between them. Germline V CDR1 and CDR2: SGDLS, YYNGEE.